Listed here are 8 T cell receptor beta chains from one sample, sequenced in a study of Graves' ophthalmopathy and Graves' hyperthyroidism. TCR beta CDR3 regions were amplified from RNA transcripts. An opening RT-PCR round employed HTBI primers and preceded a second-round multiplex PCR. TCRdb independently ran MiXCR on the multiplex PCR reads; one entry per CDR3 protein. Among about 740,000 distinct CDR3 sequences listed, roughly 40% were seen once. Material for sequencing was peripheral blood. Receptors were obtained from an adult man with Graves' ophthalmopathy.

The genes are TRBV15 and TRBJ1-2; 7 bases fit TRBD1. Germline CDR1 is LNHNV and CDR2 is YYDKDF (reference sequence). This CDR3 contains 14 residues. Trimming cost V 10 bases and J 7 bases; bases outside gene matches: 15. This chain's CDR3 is CASQVTGTSGGYTF. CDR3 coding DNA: TGTGCCAGTCAGGTGACAGGGACGTCTGGTGGCTACACCTTC.

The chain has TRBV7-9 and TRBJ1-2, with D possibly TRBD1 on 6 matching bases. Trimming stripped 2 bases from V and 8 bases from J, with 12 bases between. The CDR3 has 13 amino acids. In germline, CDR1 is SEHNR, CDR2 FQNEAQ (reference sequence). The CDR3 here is CASSLKYGTGYTF. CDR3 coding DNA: TGTGCCAGCAGCTTAAAGTACGGGACAGGCTACACCTTC. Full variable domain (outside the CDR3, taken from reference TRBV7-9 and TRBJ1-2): DTGVSQNPRHKITKRGQNVTFRCDPISEHNRLYWYRQTLGQGPEFLTYFQNEAQLEKSRLLSDRFSAERPKGSFSTLEIQRTEQGDSAMYLCASSLKYGTGYTFGSGTRLTVV.

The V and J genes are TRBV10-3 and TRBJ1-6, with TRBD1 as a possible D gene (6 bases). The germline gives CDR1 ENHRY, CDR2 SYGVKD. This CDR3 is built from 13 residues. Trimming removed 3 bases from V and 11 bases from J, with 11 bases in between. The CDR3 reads CAISDRGLAPLHF. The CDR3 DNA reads TGTGCCATCAGTGACAGGGGACTGGCACCCCTCCACTTT.

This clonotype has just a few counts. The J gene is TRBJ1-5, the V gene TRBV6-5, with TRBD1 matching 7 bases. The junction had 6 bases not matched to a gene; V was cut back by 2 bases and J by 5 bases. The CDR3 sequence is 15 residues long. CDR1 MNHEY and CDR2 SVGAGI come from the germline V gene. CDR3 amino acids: CASSYHRDRDQPQHF. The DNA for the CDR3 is TGTGCCAGCAGTTACCATAGGGACAGAGATCAGCCCCAGCATTTT.

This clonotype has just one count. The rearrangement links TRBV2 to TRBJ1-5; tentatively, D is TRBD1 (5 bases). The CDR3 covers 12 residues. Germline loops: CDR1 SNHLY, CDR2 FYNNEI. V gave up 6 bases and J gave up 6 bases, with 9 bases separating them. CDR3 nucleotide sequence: TGTGCCAGCAGGGGGCTGGCTCAGCCCCAGCATTTT. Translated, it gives CASRGLAQPQHF.

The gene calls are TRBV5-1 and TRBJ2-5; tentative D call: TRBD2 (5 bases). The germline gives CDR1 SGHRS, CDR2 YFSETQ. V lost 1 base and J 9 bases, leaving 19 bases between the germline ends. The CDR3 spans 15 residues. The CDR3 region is CASSLLSDEGSAQYF. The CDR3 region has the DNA TGCGCCAGCAGCTTGTTGTCGGACGAGGGCTCGGCCCAGTACTTC.

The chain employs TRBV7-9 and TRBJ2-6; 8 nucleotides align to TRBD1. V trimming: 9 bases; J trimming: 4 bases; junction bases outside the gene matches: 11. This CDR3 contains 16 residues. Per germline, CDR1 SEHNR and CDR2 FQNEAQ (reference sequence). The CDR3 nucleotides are TGTGCCAGTAAACGAGACAGGGGCTCCGGGGCCAACGTCCTGACTTTC. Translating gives CASKRDRGSGANVLTF. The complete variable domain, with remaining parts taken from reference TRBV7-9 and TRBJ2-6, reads DTGVSQNPRHKITKRGQNVTFRCDPISEHNRLYWYRQTLGQGPEFLTYFQNEAQLEKSRLLSDRFSAERPKGSFSTLEIQRTEQGDSAMYLCASKRDRGSGANVLTFGAGSRLTVL.

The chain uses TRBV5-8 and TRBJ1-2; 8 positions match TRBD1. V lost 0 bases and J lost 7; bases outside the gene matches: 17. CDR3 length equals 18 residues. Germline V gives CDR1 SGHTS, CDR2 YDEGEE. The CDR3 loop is CASSLAGTGHGRDRGYTF. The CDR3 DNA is TGTGCCAGCAGCTTGGCCGGGACAGGTCACGGCCGTGATCGTGGCTACACCTTC.